These 25 T cell receptor beta chains were sequenced from one sample in a study of blood T cells in healthy people across ages. A J-beta primer mix and a sample-barcoded 5' primer were used in a second PCR of about 7 to 11 cycles. TCRdb reprocessed the 5' RACE reads with MiXCR, giving one entry per CDR3 protein. Counted here are approximately 690,000 distinct CDR3 sequences, 58% occurring once; the ten biggest clones make up 30% to 40%. Sequencing used blood. The source is a man between 60 and 75 years old in good health.

This sequence joins TRBV28 and TRBJ2-7, with no clear D. Germline V gene sequence: CDR1 MDHEN, CDR2 SYDVKM. With 7 bases removed from V and 1 base from J, the gap between germline ends came to 14 bases. The CDR3 contains 14 residues. This chain's CDR3 is CASIDTAGSYEQYF. CDR3 sequence (DNA): TGTGCCAGCATCGACACGGCAGGTTCCTACGAGCAGTACTTC.

A few counts support this clonotype. V usage is TRBV27 and J usage is TRBJ2-7; D is perhaps TRBD1 (5 bases). Germline V gene data show CDR1 as MNHEY and CDR2 as SMNVEV (reference sequence). The CDR3 sequence is 15 residues long. Trimming removed 6 bases at V and 2 bases at J, with 17 bases between. The DNA of the CDR3 is TGTGCCAGCAGCCAACAAGGGGCTAGTACCTACGAGCAGTACTTC. As protein: CASSQQGASTYEQYF.

This clonotype was detected a few times. CDR3 region: CSARGEGGRAYEQYF. The CDR3 DNA follows: TGCAGTGCTAGAGGTGAAGGTGGGAGAGCCTACGAGCAGTACTTC. This rearrangement joins TRBV20-1 to TRBJ2-7; perhaps TRBD2 as D (5 bases). The CDR3 has 15 residues. In germline, CDR1 is DFQATT, CDR2 SNEGSKA (reference sequence). V lost 1 base, J lost 2 bases, and 15 bases lay in between.

The J gene is TRBJ2-6, the V gene TRBV20-1; D call uncertain. V lost 3 bases and J lost 1, with 16 bases in between. The CDR3 is 17 residues long. Germline-derived CDR1 and CDR2 are DFQATT and SNEGSKA (reference sequence). CDR3 region: CSASSRQARSGANVLTF. The DNA of the CDR3 is TGCAGTGCTAGCAGTCGCCAGGCGCGGTCTGGGGCCAACGTCCTGACTTTC.

The rearrangement links TRBV20-1 to TRBJ1-6; 9 positions match TRBD1. The V segment lost 0 bases and the J segment 3 bases; nucleotides outside the gene matches: 6. Germline CDR1 DFQATT, CDR2 SNEGSKA (reference sequence). This CDR3 spans 17 amino acids. The CDR3: CSAREGDRDFYNSPLHF. The CDR3 nucleotides are TGCAGTGCTAGAGAAGGGGACAGGGACTTCTATAATTCACCCCTCCACTTT.

As for this clonotype: This may stem from a read error, because a much larger clone lies one nucleotide away. The genes are TRBV2 and TRBJ2-7, with 8 nucleotides matching TRBD1. Germline assignment: CDR1 SNHLY and CDR2 FYNNEI. The CDR3 runs to 14 residues. CDR3: CASSRTGSSDEQYF. The CDR3 bases are TGTGCCAGCAGTCGGACAGGGAGCTCCGACGAGCAGTACTTC.

The V call is TRBV5-1, the J call TRBJ2-5; 11 bases agree with TRBD1. The CDR3 sequence is 16 residues long. Germline V gene sequence: CDR1 SGHRS, CDR2 YFSETQ. The junction had 10 bases not matched to a gene; V was cut back by 2 bases and J by 7 bases. The CDR3 protein is CASSFGTGGGLMTQYF. For the CDR3, the DNA is TGCGCCAGCAGCTTCGGGACAGGGGGGGGCTTAATGACCCAGTACTTC.

This sequence joins TRBV11-2 and TRBJ2-7; no reliable D call. The CDR3 is made up of 14 amino acids. CDR1 and CDR2 from the germline V gene are SGHAT and FQNNGV. Trimming pared 2 bases from V and 1 base from J, leaving 9 bases between. CDR3 nucleotide sequence: TGTGCCAGCAGCTTAAGAGTTAGTTCCTACGAGCAGTACTTC. Protein product: CASSLRVSSYEQYF.

A remark on this clonotype: This may be a read error: a much more frequent sequence differs by one nucleotide. The chain has TRBV20-1 and TRBJ2-3; D is possibly TRBD2 (6 bases). CDR3 size: 14 residues. The germline V gene encodes CDR1 DFQATT and CDR2 SNEGSKA (reference sequence). The CDR3 DNA sequence: TGCAGTGCTAAGGAGGGAAGAGGCACAGCTACGCAGTATTTT. It codes for CSAKEGRGTATQYF.

The CDR3 region is CASSPQEGRGNQPQHF. CDR3 bases: TGTGCCAGCAGCCCACAGGAGGGCAGGGGGAATCAGCCCCAGCATTTT. This sequence joins TRBV21-1 and TRBJ1-5; whether TRBD1, the table's D call, matches the DNA was not checked. TRBV21-1 is designated a pseudogene. CDR3 length: 16 amino acids.

The CDR3 DNA reads TGTGCCATCAGTATCTCGGGAGGGTTTGAGACCCAGTACTTC. It is translated as CAISISGGFETQYF. This chain uses TRBV10-3 with TRBJ2-5; 8 bases line up with TRBD2. CDR1 is ENHRY and CDR2 is SYGVKD in the germline V gene. The ends lost 5 bases at V and 5 bases at J; junction bases unmatched: 7. CDR3 length equals 14 residues.

This rearrangement joins TRBV7-2 to TRBJ2-3; 11 bases align to TRBD2. Germline V gene data show CDR1 as SGHTA and CDR2 as FQGNSA. The ends lost 1 base at V and 7 bases at J; junction bases unmatched: 4. The CDR3 covers 15 residues. This CDR3 reads CASSLEGLAVYTQYF. The CDR3 DNA is TGTGCCAGCAGCTTAGAGGGACTAGCGGTTTATACGCAGTATTTT. Supplemented by reference TRBV7-2 and TRBJ2-3, the full variable domain reads GAGVSQSPSNKVTEKGKDVELRCDPISGHTALYWYRQSLGQGLEFLIYFQGNSAPDKSGLPSDRFSAERTGGSVSTLTIQRTQQEDSAVYLCASSLEGLAVYTQYFGPGTRLTVL.

Only a few counts were recorded for this clonotype. V usage is TRBV27 and J usage is TRBJ2-7; possibly TRBD1 or TRBD2 for D (5 bases each). Trimming removed 6 bases at V and 3 bases at J, with 12 bases between. CDR1 and CDR2 (germline): MNHEY, SMNVEV (reference sequence). This CDR3 is built from 13 residues. The CDR3: CASRSRDGYEQYF. The DNA of the CDR3 is TGTGCCAGCAGGAGCCGGGACGGCTACGAGCAGTACTTC.

This clonotype was observed a handful of times. The genes are TRBV6-5 and TRBJ2-5; perhaps TRBD2 as D (5 bases). The DNA matches TRBJ2-7 better at its end, which makes the J call doubtful. In germline, CDR1 is MNHEY, CDR2 SVGAGI. The CDR3 consists of 15 residues. The CDR3 region has the DNA TGTGCCAGCAGTTACTCAGGAGGTCTCGGGTACGAGCAGTACTTC. As protein: CASSYSGGLGYEQYF.

In this sample, this clonotype turned up a few times. V usage is TRBV5-1 and J usage is TRBJ1-2; tentative D call: TRBD1 (6 bases). The CDR3 sequence is 13 residues long. The germline gives CDR1 SGHRS, CDR2 YFSETQ. Trimming removed 2 bases from V and 3 bases from J, with 8 bases in between. The CDR3 protein is CASSLQGHYGYTF. CDR3 in DNA: TGCGCCAGCAGCTTACAGGGACACTATGGCTACACCTTC.

In this sample, this clonotype turned up a few times. V is TRBV4-1 and J is TRBJ1-6; 9 bases line up with TRBD1. Germline trimming cut 9 bases from V and 7 bases from J; bases unmatched to any gene: 13. The CDR3 is 16 amino acids. Per the germline V gene, CDR1 is MGHRA and CDR2 is YSYEKL. The CDR3 protein is CASSLQGARGNSPLHF. As DNA, the CDR3 is TGCGCCAGTTCTTTACAGGGGGCGCGAGGGAATTCACCCCTCCACTTT.

The chain employs TRBV20-1 and TRBJ1-5; 8 bases line up with TRBD1. This CDR3 has 16 amino acids. Trimming took 6 bases from V and 1 from J; bases not matched to a gene: 11. Germline V CDR1 and CDR2: DFQATT, SNEGSKA (reference sequence). CDR3 amino acids: CSAGKRQGPSNQPQHF. The CDR3 DNA follows: TGCAGTGCCGGAAAGCGACAGGGGCCAAGCAATCAGCCCCAGCATTTT.

The chain carries TRBV7-2 and TRBJ2-2; D is possibly TRBD1 or TRBD2 (6 bases each). V dropped 5 bases and J dropped 4 bases, with 14 bases sitting between them. CDR1 SGHTA and CDR2 FQGNSA come from the germline V gene. This CDR3 is built from 15 residues. The CDR3 coding sequence is TGTGCCAGCAGCCGAGGGGGGCCGGGCACCGGGGAGCTGTTTTTT. Protein product: CASSRGGPGTGELFF.

This clonotype was observed at least ten times. The chain uses TRBV20-1 and TRBJ2-7, with 8 bases lining up with TRBD2. CDR1 is DFQATT, CDR2 SNEGSKA, per germline (reference sequence). With 3 bases clipped from V and 6 bases from J, the junction kept 7 bases outside the gene matches. This CDR3 has 13 amino acids. CDR3 coding DNA: TGCAGTGCTAGCGGGGGGGCGGTGGTCGAGCAGTACTTC. It codes for CSASGGAVVEQYF.

The chain links TRBV6-5 to TRBJ2-7; D may match TRBD1 or TRBD2 (6 bases each). The CDR3 consists of 15 residues. Germline CDR1 MNHEY, CDR2 SVGAGI. Trimming removed 2 bases from V and 0 bases from J, with 11 bases in between. As DNA, the CDR3 is TGTGCCAGCAGTTACGGGGGGCCCCACTCCTACGAGCAGTACTTC. It codes for CASSYGGPHSYEQYF.

The J gene is TRBJ2-6, the V gene TRBV19; D gene uncertain. Per the germline V gene, CDR1 is LNHDA and CDR2 is SQIVND (reference sequence). Trimming took 5 bases from V and 0 from J, leaving 8 bases between them. The CDR3 totals 15 residues. The CDR3 DNA sequence: TGTGCCAGTAGTCCGCTCGCCTCTGGGGCCAACGTCCTGACTTTC. It translates to CASSPLASGANVLTF.

The chain uses TRBV2 and TRBJ2-5, with 11 bases lining up with TRBD1. Looked up from germline, CDR1 is SNHLY and CDR2 is FYNNEI. CDR3 length: 16 residues. The V segment lost 5 bases and the J segment 3 bases; nucleotides outside the gene matches: 8. The CDR3 here is CASSKIPGQGEETQYF. The DNA for the CDR3 is TGTGCCAGCAGTAAGATTCCGGGACAGGGGGAAGAGACCCAGTACTTC.

Of note for this clonotype: Mismatch with germline at one junction end may stem from a read error. The J gene is TRBJ1-6, the V gene TRBV19, with D perhaps TRBD1 (5 bases). Germline CDR1 reads LNHDA; CDR2 reads SQIVND (reference sequence). The CDR3 length is 14 residues. The CDR3 region is CPSSTGTANSPLHF. The CDR3 DNA follows: TGTCCCAGTAGCACCGGGACGGCTAATTCACCCCTCCACTTT.

The rearrangement uses TRBV4-1 and TRBJ2-1, with 11 positions matching TRBD2. The CDR3 sequence is 17 residues long. The trim removed 1 base at V and 4 bases at J, leaving 6 bases unmatched. Germline V gene lookup returns CDR1 MGHRA and CDR2 YSYEKL. CDR3 region: CASSQGFSGGAYNEQFF. The DNA for the CDR3 is TGCGCCAGCAGCCAAGGCTTTAGCGGGGGGGCGTACAATGAGCAGTTCTTC.

The chain joins TRBV5-6 to TRBJ2-1; the D gene is possibly TRBD2 (6 bases). Trimming pared 5 bases from V and 7 bases from J, leaving 16 bases between. Germline CDR1 SGHDT, CDR2 YYEEEE. CDR3 size: 14 residues. Written as DNA, the CDR3 is TGTGCCAGCAGTTTTGGTCTAGCGATGAATGAGCAGTTCTTC. Protein sequence: CASSFGLAMNEQFF.